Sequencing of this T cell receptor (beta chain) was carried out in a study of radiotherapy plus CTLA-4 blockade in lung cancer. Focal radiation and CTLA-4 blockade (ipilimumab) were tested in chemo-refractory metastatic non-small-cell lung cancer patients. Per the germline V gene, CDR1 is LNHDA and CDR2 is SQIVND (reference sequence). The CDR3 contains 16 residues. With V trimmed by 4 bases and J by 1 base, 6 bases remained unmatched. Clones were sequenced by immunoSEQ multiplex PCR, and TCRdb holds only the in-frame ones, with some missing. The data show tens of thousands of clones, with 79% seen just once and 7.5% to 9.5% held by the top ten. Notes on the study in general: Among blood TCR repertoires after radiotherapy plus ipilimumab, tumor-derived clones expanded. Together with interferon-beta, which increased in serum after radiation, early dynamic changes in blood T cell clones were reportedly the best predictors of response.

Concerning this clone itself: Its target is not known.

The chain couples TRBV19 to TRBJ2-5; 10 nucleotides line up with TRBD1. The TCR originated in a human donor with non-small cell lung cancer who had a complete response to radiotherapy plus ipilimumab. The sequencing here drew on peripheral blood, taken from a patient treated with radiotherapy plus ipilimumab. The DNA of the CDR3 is TGTGCCAGTAGTAGAGACAGGGGGCGAATCCAAGAGACCCAGTACTTC. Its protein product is CASSRDRGRIQETQYF.